This TCR beta chain was recovered during a study of cytomegalovirus exposure and HLA in healthy donors. Study information: In an earlier analysis, 95 million to 140 million unique TCR beta sequences were found from about 179 million T cells. Study results and caveats: While the bulk of TCR sequences proved rare, some public TCRs turned up in many donors.

With respect to this clone: Antigen specificity is unknown.

This CDR3 has 15 amino acids. V was trimmed by 4 bases and J by 0 bases, leaving 9 bases between them. CDR1 and CDR2 from the germline V gene are SEHNR and FQNEAQ (reference sequence). PCR involved 60 Vbeta and 13 Jbeta primers. TCRdb's copy holds only in-frame clones and misses some; the assay was immunoSEQ multiplex PCR. Here the sample spans 170,000 or so clones, 80% being singletons. The sequencing input was PBMCs. The chain joins TRBV7-9 to TRBJ1-4, with D possibly being TRBD1 (5 bases). This clonotype was sampled from a man between 35 and 55 years old in good health and CMV-seronegative. The CDR3 DNA reads TGTGCCAGCAGCTCGCCGGGGGCAACTAATGAAAAACTGTTTTTT. This sequence encodes CASSSPGATNEKLFF.